The T cell receptor beta chain described here comes from a study of cytomegalovirus exposure and HLA in healthy donors. The ends lost 6 bases at V and 1 base at J; junction bases unmatched: 10. From germline, CDR1 is MNHNY and CDR2 SVGAGI (reference sequence). The CDR3 runs 16 residues. Study outcomes and limitations: The study carried out a later analysis of TCR beta sequences. It associated some 18,000 of them with specific HLA alleles at a false discovery rate of 0.05.

With regard to this clone: Antigen: not known.

Primers: 60 Vbeta forward and 13 Jbeta reverse. The protocol was immunoSEQ multiplex PCR, while the TCRdb copy is restricted to in-frame clones and leaves out a portion. The sample has 110,000 to 150,000 clones; 80% are singletons. Sequenced sample: PBMCs. The chain couples TRBV6-6 to TRBJ2-5, with 8 bases aligning to TRBD2. The TCR comes from a man between 40 and 49 years old in good health and CMV-seronegative. The CDR3 here is CASSVRAGGSQETQYF. CDR3 DNA sequence: TGTGCCAGCAGCGTGCGGGCGGGGGGATCCCAAGAGACCCAGTACTTC.